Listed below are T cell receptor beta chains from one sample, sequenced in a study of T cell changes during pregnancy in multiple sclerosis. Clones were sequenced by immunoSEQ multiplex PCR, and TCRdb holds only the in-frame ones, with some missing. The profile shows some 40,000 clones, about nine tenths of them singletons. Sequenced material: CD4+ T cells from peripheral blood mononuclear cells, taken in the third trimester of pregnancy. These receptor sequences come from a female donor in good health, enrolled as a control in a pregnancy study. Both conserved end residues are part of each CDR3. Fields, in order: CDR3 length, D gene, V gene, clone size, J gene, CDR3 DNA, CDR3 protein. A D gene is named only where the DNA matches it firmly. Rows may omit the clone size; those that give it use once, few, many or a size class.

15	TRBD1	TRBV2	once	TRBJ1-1	TGTGCCAGGCTTAACCGGACAGGACCGAACACTGAAGCTTTCTTT	CARLNRTGPNTEAFF
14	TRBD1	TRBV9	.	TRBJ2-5	TGTGCCAGCTCACGGACAGGGGGAGGAGAGACCCAGTACTTC	CASSRTGGGETQYF
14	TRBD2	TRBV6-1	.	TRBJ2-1	TGTGCCAGCAGTAGAGCGGGAGGGGTCAATGAGCAGTTCTTC	CASSRAGGVNEQFF
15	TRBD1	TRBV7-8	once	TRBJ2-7	TGTGCCAGCAGCTTAGAAGGGACAGATTCCTACGAGCAGTACTTC	CASSLEGTDSYEQYF
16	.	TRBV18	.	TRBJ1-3	TGTGCCAGCTCACCACCAGGACTGAGCTCTGGAAACACCATATATTTT	CASSPPGLSSGNTIYF
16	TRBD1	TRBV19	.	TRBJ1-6	TGTGCCAGTAGTATAACAGGGGACTTGAGGGGATCACCCCTCCACTTT	CASSITGDLRGSPLHF
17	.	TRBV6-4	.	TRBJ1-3	TGTGCCGCACCCCAACCCACCGGACTTCGCTCTGGAAACACCATATATTTT	CAAPQPTGLRSGNTIYF
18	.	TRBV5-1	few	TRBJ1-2	TGCGCCAGCAGCTCCCCGAACAGATCAGCCGCCCAAAACTATGGCTACACCTTC	CASSSPNRSAAQNYGYTF
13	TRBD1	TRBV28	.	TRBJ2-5	TGTGCCAGCAGTTCCGGACAGGGGGAGACCCAGTACTTC	CASSSGQGETQYF
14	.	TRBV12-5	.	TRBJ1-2	TGTGCTAGTGGCCGCGACAGTTTCTCCTATGGCTACACCTTC	CASGRDSFSYGYTF
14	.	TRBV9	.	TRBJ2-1	TGTGCCAGCAGCCCTGGGGGGAGTAACAATGAGCAGTTCTTC	CASSPGGSNNEQFF
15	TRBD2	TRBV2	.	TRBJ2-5	TGTGCCAGCAGTGAGGAGCGGGGGGGCTCGGAGACCCAGTACTTC	CASSEERGGSETQYF
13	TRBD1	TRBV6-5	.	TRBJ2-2	TGTGCCACGACAGGGGGTCTATCCGGGGAGCTGTTTTTT	CATTGGLSGELFF
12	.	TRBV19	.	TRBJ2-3	TGTGCCAGTAGTATAAGCGGGGATACGCAGTATTTT	CASSISGDTQYF
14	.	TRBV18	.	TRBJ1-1	TGTGCCAGCACACCCGGAGAAGTGGGCACTGAAGCTTTCTTT	CASTPGEVGTEAFF
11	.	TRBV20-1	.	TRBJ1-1	TGCAGTGCTAGAGATCTATCTGAAGCTTTCTTT	CSARDLSEAFF
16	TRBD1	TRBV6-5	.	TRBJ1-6	TGTGCCAGCAGTTTGATGTCAGGGGGCGCGAAACCACCCCTCCACTTT	CASSLMSGGAKPPLHF
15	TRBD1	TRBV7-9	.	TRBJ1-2	TGTGCCAGCAGCTTCACGAGGTGGGACAGATATGGCTACACCTTC	CASSFTRWDRYGYTF
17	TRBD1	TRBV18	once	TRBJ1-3	TGTGCCAGCTCAACGACAGGGAAGGGGGGCTCTGGAAACACCATATATTTT	CASSTTGKGGSGNTIYF
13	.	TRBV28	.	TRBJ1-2	TGTGCCATAAAACCATTTGACGGGTATGGCTACACCTTC	CAIKPFDGYGYTF
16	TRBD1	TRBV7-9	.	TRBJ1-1	TGTGCCAGCAGCCCGGGACAGGGGCGCATGAACACTGAAGCTTTCTTT	CASSPGQGRMNTEAFF
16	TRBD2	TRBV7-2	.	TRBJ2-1	TGTGCCAGCAGCTTTCATAGCGGGGCCAACTACAATGAGCAGTTCTTC	CASSFHSGANYNEQFF
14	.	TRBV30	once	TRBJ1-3	TGTGCCTGGAGTGTACAAACAGCCCTGCTCCCCATATATTTT	CAWSVQTALLPIYF
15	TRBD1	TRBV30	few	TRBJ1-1	TGTGCCTGGAGTGGCGGACAGGGTGTGAACACTGAAGCTTTCTTT	CAWSGGQGVNTEAFF
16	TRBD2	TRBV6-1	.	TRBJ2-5	TGTGCCAGCAGTGAGTTAGCGGGGGGACCCCAAGAGACCCAGTACTTC	CASSELAGGPQETQYF
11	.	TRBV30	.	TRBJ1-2	TGTGCCTGGACAGGCCCCTATGGCTACACCTTC	CAWTGPYGYTF
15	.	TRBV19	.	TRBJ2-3	TGTGCCAGTAGTATGAGCAGGGGGGTTAAAGATACGCAGTATTTT	CASSMSRGVKDTQYF
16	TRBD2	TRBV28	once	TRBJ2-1	TGTGCCAGCAGTTTCCCGCTTCGCGGGGGAACAAATGAGCAGTTCTTC	CASSFPLRGGTNEQFF
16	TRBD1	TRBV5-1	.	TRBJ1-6	TGCGCCAGCAGCTCCGGACAGGCCCCGGGTAATTCACCCCTCCACTTT	CASSSGQAPGNSPLHF
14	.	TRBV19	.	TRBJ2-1	TGTGCCAGTAGCCCCGGGCGGGGCATCAATGAGCAGTTCTTC	CASSPGRGINEQFF
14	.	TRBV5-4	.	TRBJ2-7	TGTGCCAGCAGCTCCCGGGACTCGTCCTACGAGCAGTACTTC	CASSSRDSSYEQYF
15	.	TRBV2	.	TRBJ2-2	TGTGCCAGCAGTGATGGCAGGGTTTCCCCCGGGGAGCTGTTTTTT	CASSDGRVSPGELFF
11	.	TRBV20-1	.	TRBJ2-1	TGCAGTGCTAGGGGGGGTGATGAGCAGTTCTTC	CSARGGDEQFF
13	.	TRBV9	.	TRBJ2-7	TGTGCCAGCAGCGTAGTCCCGACTGGGGAGCAGTACTTC	CASSVVPTGEQYF
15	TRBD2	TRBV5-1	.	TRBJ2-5	TGCGCCAGCAGCTTTGGGGGGGGACTACAAGAGACCCAGTACTTC	CASSFGGGLQETQYF
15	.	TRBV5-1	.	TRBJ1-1	TGCGCCAGCAGCTTCATCTCGGAGGGGAACACTGAAGCTTTCTTT	CASSFISEGNTEAFF
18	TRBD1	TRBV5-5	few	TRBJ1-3	TGTGCCAGCAGCTTGAGACAGGGGAATTTAGTGGGAGGAAACACCATATATTTT	CASSLRQGNLVGGNTIYF
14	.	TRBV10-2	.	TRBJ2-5	TGCGCCAGCAGTGGGGCGGGGCTAGCAGAGACCCAGTACTTC	CASSGAGLAETQYF